One sample yielded the 11 T cell receptor beta chains listed below, sequenced in a study of control samples from healthy donors and cancer patients. Sequenced by immunoSEQ multiplex PCR; TCRdb stores in-frame clones only, minus some. Here the sample spans about 120,000 clones, approximately 93% being singletons. What was sequenced was blood. These receptors all stem from a man aged 30-40 years in good health.

The chain uses TRBV5-6 and TRBJ2-7; TRBD1 matches at 8 bases. Trimming at V came to 4 bases and at J to 3 bases, leaving 6 bases not matched to a gene. Germline V lookup: CDR1 SGHDT, CDR2 YYEEEE. The CDR3 is 14 residues long. The CDR3 sequence: CASSLNRGVYEQYF. The CDR3 DNA reads as TGTGCCAGCAGCCTAAACAGGGGGGTCTACGAGCAGTACTTC.

This clone has a single count. The V gene is TRBV11-2, the J gene TRBJ2-7; D is unresolved. The CDR3 runs 12 residues. From germline, CDR1 is SGHAT and CDR2 FQNNGV. V dropped 2 bases and J dropped 9 bases, with 11 bases sitting between them. CDR3 amino acids: CASSLSVDMQYF. The DNA for the CDR3 is TGTGCCAGCAGCTTATCCGTCGATATGCAGTACTTC. The variable domain in full, with the rest retrieved from reference TRBV11-2 and TRBJ2-7, is EAGVAQSPRYKIIEKRQSVAFWCNPISGHATLYWYQQILGQGPKLLIQFQNNGVVDDSQLPKDRFSAERLKGVDSTLKIQPAKLEDSAVYLCASSLSVDMQYFGPGTRLTVT.

This clone appeared a few times. The sample contains more than one DNA sequence encoding this CDR3. This chain joins TRBV30 and TRBJ2-1; D ambiguous. This CDR3 has 12 amino acids. V lost 4 bases to trimming and J lost 2 bases, with 6 bases between them. The germline V gene has CDR1 GTSNPN and CDR2 SVGIG (reference sequence). For the CDR3, the DNA is TGTGCCTGGAACGACCCCTACAATGAGCAGTTCTTC. It encodes CAWNDPYNEQFF.

This chain links TRBV5-5 with TRBJ1-1; the match to TRBD1 covers 7 bases. This CDR3 contains 15 residues. Trimming at V came to 1 base and at J to 7 bases, leaving 10 bases not matched to a gene. The germline V gene has CDR1 SGHKS and CDR2 YYEKEE (reference sequence). The CDR3 spells CASSLNSGGEREAFF. The CDR3 nucleotides read TGTGCCAGCAGCTTGAATTCAGGGGGTGAGCGTGAAGCTTTCTTT. The complete variable domain, with remaining parts taken from reference TRBV5-5 and TRBJ1-1, reads DAGVTQSPTHLIKTRGQQVTLRCSPISGHKSVSWYQQVLGQGPQFIFQYYEKEERGRGNFPDRFSARQFPNYSSELNVNALLLGDSALYLCASSLNSGGEREAFFGQGTRLTVV.

This chain uses TRBV28 with TRBJ1-4; D gene ambiguous. CDR1 and CDR2 from the germline V gene are MDHEN and SYDVKM. V shed 4 bases and J shed 8 bases, with 20 bases lying between them. The CDR3 totals 16 residues. In DNA, the CDR3 is TGTGCCAGCAGTTGGTCCCTGGCGGAGGAATACGAAAAACTGTTTTTT. It translates to CASSWSLAEEYEKLFF.

V is TRBV5-1 and J is TRBJ1-6; 7 bases map to TRBD1. J gave up 7 bases and V 3 bases, and 7 bases lay outside the gene matches. The CDR3 contains 15 residues. CDR1 is SGHRS and CDR2 is YFSETQ in the germline V gene. The CDR3 DNA reads TGCGCCAGCAGCTGGGGACAGTCGGGGAATTCACCCCTCCACTTT. This encodes CASSWGQSGNSPLHF.

The V call is TRBV11-3, the J call TRBJ2-2; the match to TRBD2 covers 8 bases. Germline V gene data show CDR1 as SGHNT and CDR2 as YENEEA. This CDR3 contains 15 residues. The ends lost 5 bases at V and 0 bases at J; junction bases unmatched: 2. CDR3 DNA sequence: TGTGCCAGCAGCACGGGAGGGGCGAACACCGGGGAGCTGTTTTTT. Translated: CASSTGGANTGELFF.

This clone appeared a few times. The chain carries TRBV2 and TRBJ1-2; possible D gene TRBD1, 5 bases. V lost 7 bases and J lost 2, with 14 bases in between. Germline V gene data show CDR1 as SNHLY and CDR2 as FYNNEI. CDR3 length equals 14 residues. CDR3 region: CASKGDLINYGYTF. DNA of the CDR3: TGTGCCAGCAAAGGGGATCTTATAAACTATGGCTACACCTTC.

The V and J genes are TRBV18 and TRBJ1-1; no clear D. V was clipped by 4 bases and J by 3 bases, with 9 bases between them. This CDR3 spans 13 amino acids. Germline-derived CDR1 and CDR2 are KGHSH and LQKENI. CDR3 DNA sequence: TGTGCCAGCTCACTTAGTTGGGACACTGAAGCTTTCTTT. It specifies CASSLSWDTEAFF. Based on the CDR3 plus reference TRBV18 and TRBJ1-1, the full variable domain is NAGVMQNPRHLVRRRGQEARLRCSPMKGHSHVYWYRQLPEEGLKFMVYLQKENIIDESGMPKERFSAEFPKEGPSILRIQQVVRGDSAAYFCASSLSWDTEAFFGQGTRLTVV.

V and J are TRBV5-5 and TRBJ1-4; D might be TRBD1 (6 bases). V gave up 0 bases and J gave up 0 bases, with 15 bases separating them. The CDR3 contains 18 residues. Germline loops: CDR1 SGHKS, CDR2 YYEKEE (reference sequence). The CDR3 sequence is CASSLAPSRGSTNEKLFF. CDR3 coding DNA: TGTGCCAGCAGCTTGGCCCCCAGTAGGGGGTCAACTAATGAAAAACTGTTTTTT. Complete variable domain (other parts from reference TRBV5-5 and TRBJ1-4): DAGVTQSPTHLIKTRGQQVTLRCSPISGHKSVSWYQQVLGQGPQFIFQYYEKEERGRGNFPDRFSARQFPNYSSELNVNALLLGDSALYLCASSLAPSRGSTNEKLFFGSGTQLSVL.

Concerning this clone itself: This sample includes further DNA sequences coding for the same CDR3. The rearrangement links TRBV2 to TRBJ2-3; 7 nucleotides agree with TRBD2. The V gene's germline CDR1 is SNHLY and CDR2 FYNNEI. The length of the CDR3 is 14 residues. The ends lost 6 bases at V and 3 bases at J; junction bases unmatched: 6. CDR3 sequence: CASSPSGLTDTQYF. The CDR3 DNA is TGTGCCAGCAGCCCTAGCGGATTAACAGATACGCAGTATTTT.